The present T cell receptor beta chain was sequenced within a study of shared clonotypes between healthy human individuals (TCRdb year 2020). Broadly, across the study: A couple of women and three men aged 18 to 49 years were included in the cohort. For each donor, CD4 naive and CD4 memory were each given three plates, CD8 naive was given two plates, and CD8 memory was given one plate. Blood TCR repertoires of a handful of healthy adults were deeply sequenced to estimate repertoire size and the extent of clonotype sharing between individuals. Libraries were prepared and TCR repertoires were sequenced by different laboratories using diverse techniques, in order to increase sequencing depth and limit assay-specific biases. Between about 0.94 and 8.9 billion PBMCs per donor were obtained by leukapheresis. General findings and caveats noted by the study authors: Pairwise subsampling indicated that sequencing depth was expected to affect the degree of clonotype sharing among donors. Because the study included only a small number of donors, the genetic and exposure-history diversity represented was limited. Higher generation probabilities were observed for clonotypes shared by all four sorted-subset donors than for non-shared clonotypes. Sampling was restricted to blood, and TCR repertoires in tissue are likely to differ from TCR repertoires in blood. Incomplete sequencing was indicated by rarefaction of sorted-subset datasets, despite the large sequencing depth. Sharing across several donors was observed for roughly 5% of naive CD4, less than 4% of naive CD8, about 2.3% of memory CD4, and about 0.4% of memory CD8 clonotypes. Estimated clonotype richness was generally larger for naive than for memory subsets.

The germline V gene encodes CDR1 SGHTA and CDR2 FQGNSA. V lost 5 bases and J lost 6 bases, and the count of bases not matched to a germline gene is 7. Taken from cysteine to phenylalanine, the CDR3 has 15 residues. Kept here is only the CDR3 DNA, which spans 45 bases and is read in frame from base 1. CD8 naive samples were obtained by positive selection for CCR7 among CD45RO-negative cells, yielding a CD45RA+CCR7+ population from which TemRA cells were excluded. Donors were healthy HIV-negative adults with no recently reported acute infections or vaccinations. Every donor was a Caucasian adult living in Nashville, Tennessee, USA. Blood was collected by leukapheresis, and PBMCs were isolated by Ficoll-Histopaque density gradient centrifugation and then cryopreserved in liquid nitrogen vapor phase. Analytical flow cytometry was used to check the purity and quantity of each magnetically sorted T cell population. From each sorted fraction, genomic DNA was isolated and quantified by UV absorbance on a Nanodrop 2000c.

This clone was picked up one time. This receptor's antigen is unknown. No base-level quality is on record; no much larger clone is a single base apart. Using the deep immunoSEQ assay, multiplex PCR amplified TCR CDR3 regions from genomic DNA. Genomic DNA extracted from each cell subset was distributed evenly over all wells of several immunoSEQ 96-well plates, and each plate served as one replicate. For sorted subsets, each replicate PCR was loaded with about 0.2 ug genomic DNA, equivalent to about 30,000 T cell genomes. Purified libraries were measured with a Qubit 3.0 fluorometer, size-checked on a Bioanalyzer 2100, and measured again with the KAPA Library Quantification kit. A separate single-read 150-cycle Illumina NextSeq 550 flow cell was used to sequence each immunoSEQ 96-well plate. For the original study's pipeline: The immunoSEQ output contained only junctional sequences without quality scores, so filtering could not match that applied to full-length reads. Sequences were annotated with PyIR, a Python wrapper for IgBLAST v1.9, using IMGT germline references to assign V/J genes and CDR3. Reads were removed for weak V/J assignments (E-value above 1e-6), missing CDR3, stop codons, out-of-frame junctions, or ambiguous translated residues. V3J clonotypes were defined as sequences sharing the same inferred V gene, J gene, and CDR3 amino acid sequence. The percentage overlap between two repertoires was calculated by dividing the number of shared unique clonotypes by the size of the smaller repertoire. RTK rarefaction, the Chao1 estimator, and Recon v2.1 estimates of unobserved clonotypes were used to assess repertoire richness. Generation probabilities for all TCRbeta clonotypes obtained by the gDNA method from a handful of donors were computed using OLGA. TCRdb took over this immuneACCESS table, retaining in-frame rearrangements with V and J assigned. Such tables are incomplete; in checked studies, under half of the missing clones stem from an unresolved V gene, and the remainder is unexplained. V, J and clone size derive from that table, while D and trimming were established from the DNA sequence. This sample holds about 2,100,000 clones; about 93% were observed only once. The ten biggest clones cover about 1.5% of the sample.

Sequenced sample: naive CD8+ T cells from PBMCs. The sample's cell subset or site label, in plain terms: CD45RA+CCR7+. This sequence was found in a young man in good health. Some clones in this sample may be carry-over from other donors' samples. The chain is encoded by TRBV7-2 joined to TRBJ1-4; 9 nucleotides in the junction match TRBD1. The CDR3 region: CASSPQGAWDEKLFF. The nucleotides read TGTGCCAGCAGCCCACAGGGGGCTTGGGATGAAAAACTGTTTTTT.